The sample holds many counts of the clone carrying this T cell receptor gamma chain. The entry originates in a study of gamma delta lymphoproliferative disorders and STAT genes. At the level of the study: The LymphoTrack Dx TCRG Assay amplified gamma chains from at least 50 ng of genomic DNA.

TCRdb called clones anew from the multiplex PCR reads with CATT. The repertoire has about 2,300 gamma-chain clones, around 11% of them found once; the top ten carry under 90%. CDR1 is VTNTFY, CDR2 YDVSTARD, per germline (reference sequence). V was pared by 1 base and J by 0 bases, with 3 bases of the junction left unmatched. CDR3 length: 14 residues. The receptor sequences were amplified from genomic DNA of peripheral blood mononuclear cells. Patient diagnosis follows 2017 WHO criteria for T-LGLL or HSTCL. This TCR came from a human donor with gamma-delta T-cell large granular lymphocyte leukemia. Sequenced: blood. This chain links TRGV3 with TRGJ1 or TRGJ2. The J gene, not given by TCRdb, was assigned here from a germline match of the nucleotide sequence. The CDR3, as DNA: TGTGCCACCTGGGACAGATCGAATTATTATAAGAAACTCTTT. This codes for CATWDRSNYYKKLF.